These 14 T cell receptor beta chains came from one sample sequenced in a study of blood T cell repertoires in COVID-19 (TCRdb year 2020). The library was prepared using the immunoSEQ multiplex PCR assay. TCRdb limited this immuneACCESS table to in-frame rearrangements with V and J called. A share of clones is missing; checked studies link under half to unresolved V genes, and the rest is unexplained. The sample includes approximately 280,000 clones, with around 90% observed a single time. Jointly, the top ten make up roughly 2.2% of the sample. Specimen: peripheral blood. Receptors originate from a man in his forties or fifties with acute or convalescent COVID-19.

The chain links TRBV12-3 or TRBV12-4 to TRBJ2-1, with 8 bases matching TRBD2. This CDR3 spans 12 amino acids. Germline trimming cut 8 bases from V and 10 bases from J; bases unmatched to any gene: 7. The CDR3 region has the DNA TGTGCCAGCCAAGGACTAGCTCGGGAGCAGTTCTTC. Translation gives CASQGLAREQFF.

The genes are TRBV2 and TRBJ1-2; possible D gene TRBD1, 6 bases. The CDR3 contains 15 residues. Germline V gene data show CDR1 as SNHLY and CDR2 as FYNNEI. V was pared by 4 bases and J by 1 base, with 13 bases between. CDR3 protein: CASSGGTPDNYGYTF. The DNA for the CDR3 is TGTGCCAGCAGTGGGGGGACACCGGATAACTATGGCTACACCTTC. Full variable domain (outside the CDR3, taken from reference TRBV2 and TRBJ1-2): EPEVTQTPSHQVTQMGQEVILRCVPISNHLYFYWYRQILGQKVEFLVSFYNNEISEKSEIFDDQFSVERPDGSNFTLKIRSTKLEDSAMYFCASSGGTPDNYGYTFGSGTRLTVV.

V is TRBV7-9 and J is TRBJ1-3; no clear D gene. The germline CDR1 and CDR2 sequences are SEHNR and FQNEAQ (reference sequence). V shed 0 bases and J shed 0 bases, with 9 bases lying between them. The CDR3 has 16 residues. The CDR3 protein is CASSLAQLNSGNTIYF. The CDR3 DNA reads TGTGCCAGCAGCTTAGCGCAACTTAACTCTGGAAACACCATATATTTT.

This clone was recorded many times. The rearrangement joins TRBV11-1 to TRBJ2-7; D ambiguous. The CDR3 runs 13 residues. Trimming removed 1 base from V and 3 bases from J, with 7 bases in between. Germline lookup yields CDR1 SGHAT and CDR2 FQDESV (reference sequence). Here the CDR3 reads CASSLGPFYEQYF. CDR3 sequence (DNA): TGTGCCAGCAGCTTAGGTCCATTCTACGAGCAGTACTTC.

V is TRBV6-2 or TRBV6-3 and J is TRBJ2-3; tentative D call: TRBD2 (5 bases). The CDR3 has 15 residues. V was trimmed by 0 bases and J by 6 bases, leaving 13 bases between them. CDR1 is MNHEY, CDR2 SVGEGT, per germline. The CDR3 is CASSYSEGSLDTQYF. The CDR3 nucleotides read TGTGCCAGCAGTTACTCAGAGGGATCGCTCGATACGCAGTATTTT.

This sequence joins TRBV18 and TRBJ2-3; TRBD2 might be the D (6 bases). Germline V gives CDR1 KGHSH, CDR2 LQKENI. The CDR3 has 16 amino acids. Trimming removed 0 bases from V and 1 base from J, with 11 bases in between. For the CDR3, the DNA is TGTGCCAGCTCACCACCTCCCGGCGGGGGCACAGATACGCAGTATTTT. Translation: CASSPPPGGGTDTQYF.

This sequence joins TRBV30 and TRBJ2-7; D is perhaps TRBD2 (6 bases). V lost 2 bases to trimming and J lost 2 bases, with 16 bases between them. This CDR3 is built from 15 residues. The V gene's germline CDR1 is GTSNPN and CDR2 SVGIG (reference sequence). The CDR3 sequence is CAWSPTGGATYEQYF. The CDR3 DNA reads TGTGCCTGGAGTCCCACTGGCGGGGCCACCTACGAGCAGTACTTC.

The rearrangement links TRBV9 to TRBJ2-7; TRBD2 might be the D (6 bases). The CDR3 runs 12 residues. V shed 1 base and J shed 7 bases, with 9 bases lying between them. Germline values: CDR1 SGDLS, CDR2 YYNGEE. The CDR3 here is CASSVNAGEQYF. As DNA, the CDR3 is TGTGCCAGCAGCGTAAATGCGGGGGAGCAGTACTTC.

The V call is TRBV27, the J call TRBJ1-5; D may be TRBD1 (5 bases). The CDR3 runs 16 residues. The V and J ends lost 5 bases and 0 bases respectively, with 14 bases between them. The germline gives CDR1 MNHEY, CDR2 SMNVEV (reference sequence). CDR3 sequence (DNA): TGTGCCAGCAGTCCATTAGGACACTTTAGCAATCAGCCCCAGCATTTT. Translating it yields CASSPLGHFSNQPQHF.

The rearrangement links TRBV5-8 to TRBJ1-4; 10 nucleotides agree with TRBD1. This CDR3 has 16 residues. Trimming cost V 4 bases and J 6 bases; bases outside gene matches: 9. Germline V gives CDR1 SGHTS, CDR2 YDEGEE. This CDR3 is CASSPSGTGEHEKLFF. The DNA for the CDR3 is TGTGCCAGCAGCCCAAGTGGGACAGGGGAACATGAAAAACTGTTTTTT.

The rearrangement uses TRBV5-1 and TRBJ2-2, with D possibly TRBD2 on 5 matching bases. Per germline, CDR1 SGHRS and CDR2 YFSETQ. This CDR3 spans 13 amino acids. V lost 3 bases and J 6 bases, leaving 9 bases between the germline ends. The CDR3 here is CASSSSEAGELFF. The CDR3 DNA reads TGCGCCAGCAGCTCCTCGGAGGCCGGGGAGCTGTTTTTT.

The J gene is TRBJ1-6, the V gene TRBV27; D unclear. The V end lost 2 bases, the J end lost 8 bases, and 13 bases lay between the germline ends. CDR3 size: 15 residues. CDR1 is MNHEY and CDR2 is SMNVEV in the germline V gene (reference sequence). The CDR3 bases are TGTGCCAGCAGTTTAAAACGCGGTTCTGATTCACCCCTCCACTTT. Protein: CASSLKRGSDSPLHF.

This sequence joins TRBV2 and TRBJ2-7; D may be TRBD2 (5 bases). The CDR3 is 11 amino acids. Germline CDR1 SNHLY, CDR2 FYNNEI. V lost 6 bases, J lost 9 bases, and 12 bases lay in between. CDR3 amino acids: CASSDGGGQYF. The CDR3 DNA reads TGTGCCAGCAGCGATGGCGGAGGGCAGTACTTC. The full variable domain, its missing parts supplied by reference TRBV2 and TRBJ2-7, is EPEVTQTPSHQVTQMGQEVILRCVPISNHLYFYWYRQILGQKVEFLVSFYNNEISEKSEIFDDQFSVERPDGSNFTLKIRSTKLEDSAMYFCASSDGGGQYFGPGTRLTVT.

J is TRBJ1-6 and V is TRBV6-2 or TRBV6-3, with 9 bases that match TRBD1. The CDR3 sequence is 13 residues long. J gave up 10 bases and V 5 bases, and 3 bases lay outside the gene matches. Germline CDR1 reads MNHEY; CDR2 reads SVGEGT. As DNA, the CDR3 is TGTGCCAGCAGTATACAGGGGGCCTCACCCCTCCACTTT. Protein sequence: CASSIQGASPLHF.